This T cell receptor (beta chain) was sequenced for a study of cytotoxic CD8 clonotypes in ibrutinib-treated CLL. V shed 1 base and J shed 5 bases, with 12 bases lying between them. The CDR3 runs 14 residues. Germline values: CDR1 SEHNR, CDR2 FQNEAQ (reference sequence). Broader study findings: Having risen at ibrutinib response, clonality had fallen back toward baseline by progression. Public clonotypes were uncommon and contracted or stayed stable on treatment.

The TCR beta libraries used 2 to 2.5 micrograms of genomic DNA that came from cryopreserved PBMCs. With sequencing, the targeted depth ranged from 1 in 200,000 to 1 in 1 million T cells. Some clones are missing from TCRdb's copy, which holds only in-frame ones; the method was immunoSEQ multiplex PCR. The table shows roughly 200,000 clones, with approximately 79% occurring only once. This clone was seen once. Its matching antigen is unknown. The chain carries TRBV7-9 and TRBJ2-7, with D uncertain. Here the sequenced sample was PBMCs, taken after 12 months of ibrutinib treatment. The source of this sequence is a human donor with chronic lymphocytic leukemia. The CDR3 loop reads CASSLEARGDEQYF. In DNA form, the CDR3 reads TGTGCCAGCAGCTTAGAAGCGCGTGGGGACGAGCAGTACTTC.